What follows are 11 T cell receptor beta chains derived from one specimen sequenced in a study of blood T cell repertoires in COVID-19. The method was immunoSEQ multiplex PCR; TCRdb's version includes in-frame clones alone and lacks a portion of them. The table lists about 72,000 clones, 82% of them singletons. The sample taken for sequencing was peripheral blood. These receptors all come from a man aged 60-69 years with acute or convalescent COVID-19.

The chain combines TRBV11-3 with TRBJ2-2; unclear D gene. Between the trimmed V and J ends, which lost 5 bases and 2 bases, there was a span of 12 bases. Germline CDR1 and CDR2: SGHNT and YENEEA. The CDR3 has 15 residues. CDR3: CASSGSWSNTGELFF. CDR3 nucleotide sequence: TGTGCCAGCAGCGGATCCTGGAGCAACACCGGGGAGCTGTTTTTT.

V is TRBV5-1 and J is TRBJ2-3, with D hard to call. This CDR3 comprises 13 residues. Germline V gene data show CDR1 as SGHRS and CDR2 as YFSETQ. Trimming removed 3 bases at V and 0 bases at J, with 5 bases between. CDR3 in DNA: TGCGCCAGCAGCTCCTTAAGCACAGATACGCAGTATTTT. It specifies CASSSLSTDTQYF.

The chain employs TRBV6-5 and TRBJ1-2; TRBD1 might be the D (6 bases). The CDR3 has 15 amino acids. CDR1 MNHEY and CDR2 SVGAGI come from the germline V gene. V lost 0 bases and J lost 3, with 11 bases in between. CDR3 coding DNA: TGTGCCAGCAGTTACTCTACAGGGCACTACTATGGCTACACCTTC. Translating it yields CASSYSTGHYYGYTF.

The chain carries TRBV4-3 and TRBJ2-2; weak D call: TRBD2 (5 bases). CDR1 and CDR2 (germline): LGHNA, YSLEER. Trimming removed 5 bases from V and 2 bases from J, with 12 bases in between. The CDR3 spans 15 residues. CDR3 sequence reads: CASSSPEENTGELFF. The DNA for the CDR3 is TGCGCCAGCAGCTCCCCGGAGGAAAACACCGGGGAGCTGTTTTTT.

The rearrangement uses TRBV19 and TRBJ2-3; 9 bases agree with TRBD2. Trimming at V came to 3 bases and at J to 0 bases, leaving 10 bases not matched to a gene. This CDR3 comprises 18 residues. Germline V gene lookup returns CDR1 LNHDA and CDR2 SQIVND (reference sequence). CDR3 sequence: CASSISSGGDPSTDTQYF. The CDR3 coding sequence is TGTGCCAGTAGTATTAGTAGCGGGGGTGATCCAAGCACAGATACGCAGTATTTT.

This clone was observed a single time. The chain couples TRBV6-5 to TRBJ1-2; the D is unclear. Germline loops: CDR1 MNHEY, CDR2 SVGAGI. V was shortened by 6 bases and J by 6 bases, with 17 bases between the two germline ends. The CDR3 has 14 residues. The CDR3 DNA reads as TGTGCCAGCAGCGTAAATCGGGGAGGCAATGGCTACACCTTC. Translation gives CASSVNRGGNGYTF.

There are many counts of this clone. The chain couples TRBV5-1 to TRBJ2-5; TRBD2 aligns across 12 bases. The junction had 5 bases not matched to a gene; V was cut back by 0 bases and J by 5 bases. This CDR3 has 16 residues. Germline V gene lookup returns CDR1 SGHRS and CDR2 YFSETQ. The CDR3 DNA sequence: TGCGCCAGCAGCTTGGGACTAGCGGGGGTAGGCGAGACCCAGTACTTC. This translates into CASSLGLAGVGETQYF. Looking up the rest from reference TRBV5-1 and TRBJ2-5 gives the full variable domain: KAGVTQTPRYLIKTRGQQVTLSCSPISGHRSVSWYQQTPGQGLQFLFEYFSETQRNKGNFPGRFSGRQFSNSRSEMNVSTLELGDSALYLCASSLGLAGVGETQYFGPGTRLLVL.

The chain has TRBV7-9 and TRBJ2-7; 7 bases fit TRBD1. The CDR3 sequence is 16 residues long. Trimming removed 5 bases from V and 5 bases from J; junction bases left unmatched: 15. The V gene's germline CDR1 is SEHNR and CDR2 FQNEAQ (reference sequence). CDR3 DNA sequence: TGTGCCAGCAGCCCAAGAGGACAGGCCTTTAGCGACGAGCAGTACTTC. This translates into CASSPRGQAFSDEQYF.

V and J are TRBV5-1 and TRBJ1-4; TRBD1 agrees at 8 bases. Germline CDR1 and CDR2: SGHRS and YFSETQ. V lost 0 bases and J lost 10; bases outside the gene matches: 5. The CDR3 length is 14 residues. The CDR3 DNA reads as TGCGCCAGCAGCTTGGAACAGGGGGGCTCAAAACTGTTTTTT. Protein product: CASSLEQGGSKLFF.

CDR3 nucleotide sequence: TGTGCCAGCAGTCAGACGGAGCTAGCGGACTCCTACAATGAGCAGTTCTTC. Its protein is CASSQTELADSYNEQFF. The chain recombines TRBV6-6 with TRBJ2-1; 7 bases map to TRBD2. V shed 5 bases and J 0 bases; nucleotides not matched to a gene: 10. The CDR3 has 17 amino acids. Germline values: CDR1 MNHNY, CDR2 SVGAGI (reference sequence).

The CDR3 loop is CATSDTGGRAGGTDTQYF. In DNA form, the CDR3 reads TGTGCCACCAGTGACACAGGGGGTCGGGCGGGGGGCACAGATACGCAGTATTTT. V is TRBV24-1 and J is TRBJ2-3; a possible D gene is TRBD1 (8 bases). The CDR3 contains 18 residues. V dropped 4 bases and J dropped 1 base, with 20 bases sitting between them. Germline V gene data show CDR1 as KGHDR and CDR2 as SFDVKD.